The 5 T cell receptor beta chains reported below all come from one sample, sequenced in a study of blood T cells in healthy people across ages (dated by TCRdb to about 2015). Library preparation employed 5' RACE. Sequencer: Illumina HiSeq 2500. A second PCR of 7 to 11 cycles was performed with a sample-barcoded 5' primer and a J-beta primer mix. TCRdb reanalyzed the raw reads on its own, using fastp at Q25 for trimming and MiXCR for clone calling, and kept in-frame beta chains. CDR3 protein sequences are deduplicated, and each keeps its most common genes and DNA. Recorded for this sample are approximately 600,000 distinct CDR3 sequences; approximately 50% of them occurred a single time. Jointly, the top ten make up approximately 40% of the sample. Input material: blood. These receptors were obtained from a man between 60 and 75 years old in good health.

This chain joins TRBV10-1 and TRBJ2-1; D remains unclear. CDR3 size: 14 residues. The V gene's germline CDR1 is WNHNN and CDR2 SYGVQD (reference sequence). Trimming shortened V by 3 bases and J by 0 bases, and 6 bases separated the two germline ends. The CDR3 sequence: CASSEDTSYNEQFF. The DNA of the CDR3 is TGCGCCAGCAGTGAAGACACCTCCTACAATGAGCAGTTCTTC.

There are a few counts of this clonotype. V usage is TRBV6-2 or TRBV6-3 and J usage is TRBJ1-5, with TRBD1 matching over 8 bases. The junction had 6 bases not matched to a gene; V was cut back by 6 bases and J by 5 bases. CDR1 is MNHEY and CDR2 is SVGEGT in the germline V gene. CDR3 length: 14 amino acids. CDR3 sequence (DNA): TGTGCCAGCAGACCTACAGGGGGGGATCAGCCCCAGCATTTT. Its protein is CASRPTGGDQPQHF.

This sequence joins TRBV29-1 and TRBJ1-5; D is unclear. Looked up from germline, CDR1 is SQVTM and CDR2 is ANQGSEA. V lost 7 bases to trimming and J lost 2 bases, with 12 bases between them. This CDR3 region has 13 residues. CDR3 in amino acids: CSAMGSGNQPQHF. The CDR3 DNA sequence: TGCAGCGCGATGGGGAGTGGCAATCAGCCCCAGCATTTT. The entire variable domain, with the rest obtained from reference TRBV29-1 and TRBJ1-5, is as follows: SAVISQKPSRDICQRGTSLTIQCQVDSQVTMMFWYRQQPGQSLTLIATANQGSEATYESGFVIDKFPISRPNLTFSTLTVSNMSPEDSSIYLCSAMGSGNQPQHFGDGTRLSIL.

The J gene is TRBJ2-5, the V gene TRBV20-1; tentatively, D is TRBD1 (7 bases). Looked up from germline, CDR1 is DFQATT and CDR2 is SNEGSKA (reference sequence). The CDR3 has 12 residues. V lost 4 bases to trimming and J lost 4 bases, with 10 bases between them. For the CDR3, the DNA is TGCAGTGCTACCCAGGGGGGAGAGACCCAGTACTTC. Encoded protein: CSATQGGETQYF.

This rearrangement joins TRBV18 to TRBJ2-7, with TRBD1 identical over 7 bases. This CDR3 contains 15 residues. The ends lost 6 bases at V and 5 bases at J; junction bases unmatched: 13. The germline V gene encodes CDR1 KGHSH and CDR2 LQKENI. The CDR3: CASSPGQAPANEQYF. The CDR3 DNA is TGTGCCAGCTCGCCCGGACAGGCCCCTGCTAACGAGCAGTACTTC.